This passage covers 30 T cell receptor beta chains from one sample sequenced in a study of cytomegalovirus exposure and HLA in healthy donors (dated by TCRdb to about 2017). The receptor library was made with the immunoSEQ multiplex PCR assay. For the multiplex PCR, a mixture combining 60 forward primers for TCR Vbeta segments and 13 reverse primers for TCR Jbeta segments was used. As stored in TCRdb, this immuneACCESS dataset retains in-frame rearrangements with V and J assigned. A fraction of the clones does not appear; measured against another copy, unresolved V genes explain less than half of the discrepancy, and the remainder lacks a known reason. The table for this sample lists about 150,000 clones; around 84% of them were counted only once. The ten largest make up more than 2% of the sample. Input material: PBMCs. The receptor set was obtained from a boy aged 2 to 9 in good health and CMV-seronegative.

V and J are TRBV10-3 and TRBJ1-5, with D possibly matching TRBD1 (6 bases). Per the germline V gene, CDR1 is ENHRY and CDR2 is SYGVKD. V was shortened by 10 bases and J by 6 bases, with 13 bases between the two germline ends. This CDR3 has 12 amino acids. As DNA, the CDR3 is TGTGCCACGGCTAGGGGGACTCAGCCCCAGCATTTT. Translated: CATARGTQPQHF.

The chain uses TRBV19 and TRBJ2-3, with D tentatively TRBD2 (6 bases). The CDR3 covers 16 residues. V lost 5 bases to trimming and J lost 0 bases, with 15 bases between them. Germline V lookup: CDR1 LNHDA, CDR2 SQIVND (reference sequence). CDR3 nucleotides: TGTGCCAGTAGTGGGCGATTAGCGGCTAGCACAGATACGCAGTATTTT. This translates into CASSGRLAASTDTQYF.

A few counts support this clone. The chain couples TRBV5-1 to TRBJ1-6; D gene unclear. V lost 1 base and J 2 bases, leaving 7 bases between the germline ends. The CDR3 consists of 15 residues. Germline CDR1 reads SGHRS; CDR2 reads YFSETQ. The CDR3 protein is CASSLPSPYNSPLHF. For the CDR3, the DNA is TGCGCCAGCAGCTTGCCGAGTCCCTATAATTCACCCCTCCACTTT.

This chain joins TRBV11-3 and TRBJ1-6, with 10 bases identical to TRBD1. The CDR3 has 17 residues. Germline V lookup: CDR1 SGHNT, CDR2 YENEEA. V lost 4 bases and J lost 10; bases outside the gene matches: 13. The CDR3 nucleotides read TGTGCCAGCAGCTCCCGGGACAGGGGAAGTTCATACTCACCCCTCCACTTT. Protein sequence: CASSSRDRGSSYSPLHF.

The genes are TRBV11-3 and TRBJ1-2; unclear D gene. Deletions cut 6 bases from V and 6 bases from J, with 14 bases between. Germline loops: CDR1 SGHNT, CDR2 YENEEA. The CDR3 consists of 13 residues. CDR3 amino acids: CASSPRSSHGYTF. CDR3 DNA sequence: TGTGCCAGCAGTCCGCGCTCGTCTCATGGCTACACCTTC. Together with reference TRBV11-3 and TRBJ1-2, the CDR3 gives the full variable domain: EAGVVQSPRYKIIEKKQPVAFWCNPISGHNTLYWYLQNLGQGPELLIRYENEEAVDDSQLPKDRFSAERLKGVDSTLKIQPAELGDSAVYLCASSPRSSHGYTFGSGTRLTVV.

This CDR3 is CASSAPDRPTYEQYF. CDR3 nucleotide sequence: TGTGCCAGCAGTGCCCCGGACAGGCCGACCTACGAGCAGTACTTC. The chain has TRBV6-4 and TRBJ2-7; the match to TRBD1 covers 7 bases. Germline CDR1 is MRHNA and CDR2 is SNTAGT. The CDR3 runs 15 residues. The V gene end was trimmed by 4 bases and the J gene end by 2 bases; junction bases not matched to a gene: 8.

The DNA of the CDR3 is TGCGCCAGCAGTATAGACAGCCCGCTGGGGCAGTACTTC. Residues: CASSIDSPLGQYF. The gene calls are TRBV10-1 and TRBJ2-7; maybe TRBD1 (5 bases). Trimming cost V 5 bases and J 9 bases, with 17 bases left between them. CDR1 WNHNN and CDR2 SYGVQD come from the germline V gene (reference sequence). This CDR3 comprises 13 residues.

This clone was counted a few times. The chain employs TRBV4-1 and TRBJ1-3; D uncertain. The CDR3 totals 14 residues. Germline values: CDR1 MGHRA, CDR2 YSYEKL. Trimming pared 3 bases from V and 3 bases from J, leaving 9 bases between. In DNA, the CDR3 is TGCGCCAGCAGCCAGAGGCCGGATGGAAACACCATATATTTT. Translating it yields CASSQRPDGNTIYF.

The chain carries TRBV9 and TRBJ2-3; 7 bases map to TRBD2. J gave up 7 bases and V 6 bases, and 11 bases lay outside the gene matches. The CDR3 covers 14 residues. Germline CDR1 is SGDLS and CDR2 is YYNGEE. The CDR3 region is CASTPWGGENTQYF. In DNA, the CDR3 is TGTGCCAGCACCCCTTGGGGGGGAGAGAATACGCAGTATTTT.

V gene TRBV9 combines with J gene TRBJ2-1, with 9 bases matching TRBD1. CDR1 SGDLS and CDR2 YYNGEE come from the germline V gene. The V and J ends lost 4 bases and 7 bases, in that order; junction bases with no gene match: 12. There are 16 residues in the CDR3. The CDR3: CASSTLWDRAVNEQFF. CDR3 nucleotide sequence: TGTGCCAGCAGCACTCTGTGGGACAGGGCAGTTAATGAGCAGTTCTTC.

The J gene is TRBJ2-2, the V gene TRBV6-1, with D tentatively TRBD2 (6 bases). V was clipped by 6 bases and J by 6 bases, with 17 bases between them. Germline loops: CDR1 MNHNS, CDR2 SASEGT. The CDR3 is made up of 15 amino acids. The CDR3 is CASSHFVGGSGELFF. CDR3 DNA sequence: TGTGCCAGCAGCCACTTCGTCGGGGGATCCGGGGAGCTGTTTTTT.

The chain links TRBV5-1 to TRBJ1-4; 11 positions agree with TRBD1. The junction had 6 bases not matched to a gene; V was cut back by 4 bases and J by 7 bases. The CDR3 covers 15 residues. Germline lookup yields CDR1 SGHRS and CDR2 YFSETQ. The CDR3 bases are TGCGCCAGCAGCGGCGGGACAGGGGGTGGTGAAAAACTGTTTTTT. This encodes CASSGGTGGGEKLFF.

This clone appeared a single time. The chain couples TRBV10-3 to TRBJ2-7; D perhaps matches TRBD1 (6 bases). This CDR3 comprises 12 residues. V dropped 9 bases and J dropped 0 bases, with 9 bases sitting between them. Germline V gives CDR1 ENHRY, CDR2 SYGVKD. The CDR3 nucleotides are TGTGCCATACGGACAGCCTCCTACGAGCAGTACTTC. Amino acid sequence: CAIRTASYEQYF.

This clone was observed a single time. The chain couples TRBV2 to TRBJ1-6; D is ambiguous. The V end lost 4 bases, the J end lost 14 bases, and 15 bases lay between the germline ends. The germline CDR1 and CDR2 sequences are SNHLY and FYNNEI. The CDR3 is 13 residues long. CDR3 sequence (DNA): TGTGCCAGCAGTGGGGGAGGATCCTCCACCCTCCACTTT. Translation: CASSGGGSSTLHF.

The chain employs TRBV5-5 and TRBJ2-5, with TRBD2 matching 9 bases. The end of the DNA aligns better with TRBJ2-7, so the J call may be wrong. The CDR3 totals 15 residues. In germline, CDR1 is SGHKS, CDR2 YYEKEE (reference sequence). The CDR3, as DNA: TGTGCCAGCAGCTGGACTAGCGCAAGCTCCTACGAGCAGTACTTC. Protein: CASSWTSASSYEQYF.

This chain connects TRBV11-2 to TRBJ2-7; maybe TRBD1 (5 bases). The CDR3 has 14 amino acids. The V gene's germline CDR1 is SGHAT and CDR2 FQNNGV. The V and J ends lost 5 bases and 6 bases respectively, with 17 bases between them. The DNA of the CDR3 is TGTGCCAGCAGCCAAGACAGTTTTCTACCCGAGCAGTACTTC. It encodes CASSQDSFLPEQYF.

V is TRBV28 and J is TRBJ2-3, with no clear D. Trimming pared 4 bases from V and 5 bases from J, leaving 10 bases between. The CDR3 loop spans 13 amino acids. Germline V gene sequence: CDR1 MDHEN, CDR2 SYDVKM. The CDR3 loop reads CASSSEARDTQYF. Written as DNA, the CDR3 is TGTGCCAGCAGTTCCGAGGCACGAGATACGCAGTATTTT.

The chain uses TRBV28 and TRBJ2-3, with D possibly being TRBD1 (5 bases). V was cut by 2 bases and J by 0 bases, with 6 bases left in between. Germline V gene data show CDR1 as MDHEN and CDR2 as SYDVKM. CDR3 length: 14 amino acids. CDR3: CASSLAGSTDTQYF. CDR3 sequence (DNA): TGTGCCAGCAGTTTAGCAGGGAGCACAGATACGCAGTATTTT.

The chain joins TRBV6-5 to TRBJ1-5; a weak D match, TRBD1 (5 bases). The CDR3 covers 15 residues. CDR1 is MNHEY and CDR2 is SVGAGI in the germline V gene. Trimming removed 5 bases at V and 6 bases at J, with 17 bases between. CDR3: CASSPGGAMGQPQHF. The DNA for the CDR3 is TGTGCCAGCAGTCCCGGAGGGGCTATGGGTCAGCCCCAGCATTTT.

Only one count was recorded for this clone. The chain links TRBV5-4 to TRBJ2-5, with D possibly TRBD1 on 5 matching bases. Germline V gene data show CDR1 as SGHNT and CDR2 as YYREEE (reference sequence). The V end lost 2 bases, the J end lost 2 bases, and 10 bases lay between the germline ends. The CDR3 is 14 amino acids. Here the CDR3 reads CASSFQGMQETQYF. The CDR3 DNA reads TGTGCCAGCAGCTTCCAGGGAATGCAAGAGACCCAGTACTTC.

This chain joins TRBV4-1 and TRBJ1-2; TRBD1 is a possible D gene (5 bases). Trimming took 0 bases from V and 3 from J, leaving 11 bases between them. The germline V gene has CDR1 MGHRA and CDR2 YSYEKL. The CDR3 extends over 15 amino acids. This CDR3 reads CASSQDPSGYYGYTF. As DNA, the CDR3 is TGCGCCAGCAGCCAAGATCCCTCAGGGTACTATGGCTACACCTTC.

This sequence joins TRBV7-3 and TRBJ2-3, with 8 bases lining up with TRBD2. With V trimmed by 1 base and J by 7 bases, 13 bases remained unmatched. Per the germline V gene, CDR1 is SGHTA and CDR2 is FQGTGA. This CDR3 has 17 amino acids. The CDR3 is CASSLSDSSGSFNTQYF. The CDR3 DNA follows: TGTGCCAGCAGCTTAAGTGACAGCAGCGGGAGTTTCAATACGCAGTATTTT.

The rearrangement links TRBV29-1 to TRBJ2-5, with 7 bases matching TRBD1. Germline V CDR1 and CDR2: SQVTM, ANQGSEA. CDR3 size: 14 residues. V lost 4 bases to trimming and J lost 6 bases; unmatched junction nucleotides: 11. The CDR3 sequence is CSVAADRLRQTQYF. CDR3 in DNA: TGCAGCGTTGCCGCGGACAGGCTAAGGCAGACCCAGTACTTC. The full variable domain, rest sourced from reference TRBV29-1 and TRBJ2-5, is SAVISQKPSRDICQRGTSLTIQCQVDSQVTMMFWYRQQPGQSLTLIATANQGSEATYESGFVIDKFPISRPNLTFSTLTVSNMSPEDSSIYLCSVAADRLRQTQYFGPGTRLLVL.

The CDR3 coding sequence is TGTGCCAGCAGTGCCGGGACTAGCACCGGGGAGCTGTTTTTT. Translating it yields CASSAGTSTGELFF. The chain links TRBV6-4 to TRBJ2-2, with TRBD2 matching over 8 bases. Trimming took 4 bases from V and 4 from J; bases not matched to a gene: 2. The CDR3 sequence is 14 residues long. CDR1 MRHNA and CDR2 SNTAGT come from the germline V gene.

This rearrangement joins TRBV2 to TRBJ2-1; TRBD1 aligns across 7 bases. Trimming cost V 4 bases and J 5 bases; bases outside gene matches: 2. The V gene's germline CDR1 is SNHLY and CDR2 FYNNEI. This CDR3 spans 13 amino acids. The CDR3 nucleotides read TGTGCCAGCAGTGGAGGGGGCAACAATGAGCAGTTCTTC. It yields the protein CASSGGGNNEQFF.

V is TRBV5-4 and J is TRBJ2-6; 9 nucleotides agree with TRBD1. Germline V gene data show CDR1 as SGHNT and CDR2 as YYREEE (reference sequence). After removal of 5 bases from V and 0 bases from J, the junction contained 9 bases not matched to a gene. The CDR3 runs 18 residues. The CDR3 sequence: CASSHVTGGVSGANVLTF. The CDR3 DNA reads TGTGCCAGCAGTCACGTAACAGGGGGCGTCTCTGGGGCCAACGTCCTGACTTTC.

The rearrangement joins TRBV18 to TRBJ2-2; TRBD2 matches 13 bases. The germline V gene has CDR1 KGHSH and CDR2 LQKENI. The length of the CDR3 is 15 residues. V dropped 5 bases and J dropped 6; count of bases not matched to a gene: 3. CDR3 residues: CASSAGLAGPGELFF. CDR3 DNA sequence: TGTGCCAGCTCAGCGGGACTAGCGGGACCCGGGGAGCTGTTTTTT.

The V and J genes are TRBV6-6 and TRBJ1-2, with a weak D call TRBD1 (6 bases). CDR3 length: 11 amino acids. V lost 5 bases, J lost 8 bases, and 9 bases lay in between. Germline V gene data show CDR1 as MNHNY and CDR2 as SVGAGI (reference sequence). CDR3 in amino acids: CASSTGKGYTF. As DNA, the CDR3 is TGTGCCAGCAGTACAGGGAAGGGCTACACCTTC.

Only a few counts were recorded for this clone. The rearrangement uses TRBV30 and TRBJ1-1; 7 bases align to TRBD1. Trimming at V came to 4 bases and at J to 6 bases, leaving 5 bases not matched to a gene. The germline V gene encodes CDR1 GTSNPN and CDR2 SVGIG (reference sequence). This CDR3 is 12 amino acids long. CDR3 residues: CAWNRGLPEAFF. The CDR3 DNA follows: TGTGCCTGGAACAGGGGCCTCCCTGAAGCTTTCTTT.

This clone has only a few counts. The rearrangement uses TRBV14 and TRBJ2-1; D is undetermined. This CDR3 contains 13 residues. V gave up 4 bases and J gave up 8 bases, with 12 bases separating them. Per the germline V gene, CDR1 is SGHDN and CDR2 is FVKESK. CDR3 amino acids: CASSPGSRYEQFF. The CDR3 DNA sequence: TGTGCCAGCAGCCCCGGGTCTCGGTATGAGCAGTTCTTC.